This TCR beta chain came from a study of T cells after yellow fever vaccination. Study findings and constraints: Subsequent to the booster, the majority of primary-vaccination clones reappeared (under 98% CD4, 88% CD8). Contaminants from the bulk population, in the form of abundant clonotypes, could be found in FACS-sorted repertoires.

This clonotype was counted between two and nine times. Its matching antigen is unknown. The V and J ends lost 8 bases and 4 bases respectively, with 15 bases between them. The V gene's germline CDR1 is SNHLY and CDR2 FYNNEI. This CDR3 spans 14 amino acids. TCRdb recomputed calls from the 5' RACE reads with MiXCR, one row per CDR3 protein. The sample records hundreds of thousands of distinct CDR3 sequences, 20% to 25% being singletons. The clonotype comes from a man younger than 30 who received the YFV17D yellow fever vaccine. The source material was PBMCs, sampled around 3 weeks after the first yellow fever vaccination. The V gene is TRBV2, the J gene TRBJ1-5, with D perhaps TRBD1 (5 bases). The CDR3 is CASGGGVRNQPQHF. CDR3 DNA sequence: TGTGCCAGCGGTGGGGGGGTGAGGAATCAGCCCCAGCATTTT.